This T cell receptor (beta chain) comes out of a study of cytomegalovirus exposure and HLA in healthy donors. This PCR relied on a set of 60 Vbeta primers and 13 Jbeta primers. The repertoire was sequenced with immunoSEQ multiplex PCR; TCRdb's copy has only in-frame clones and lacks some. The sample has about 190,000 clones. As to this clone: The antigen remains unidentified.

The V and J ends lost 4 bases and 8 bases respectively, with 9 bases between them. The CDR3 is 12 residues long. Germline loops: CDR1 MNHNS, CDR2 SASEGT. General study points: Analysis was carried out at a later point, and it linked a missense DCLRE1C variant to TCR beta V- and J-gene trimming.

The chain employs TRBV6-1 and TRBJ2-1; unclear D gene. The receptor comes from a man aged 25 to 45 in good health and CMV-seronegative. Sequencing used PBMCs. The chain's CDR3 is CASSVGRDEQFF. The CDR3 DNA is TGTGCCAGCAGTGTCGGCCGGGATGAGCAGTTCTTC.